This T cell receptor beta chain was identified in a study of cytomegalovirus exposure and HLA in healthy donors. The PCR made use of 60 Vbeta and 13 Jbeta primers. The method was immunoSEQ multiplex PCR; TCRdb's version includes in-frame clones alone and lacks a portion of them. There are about 52,000 clones in the sample; around three fifths occur only once, and about 10% lies in the top ten. V was pared by 11 bases and J by 4 bases, with 18 bases between. The V gene's germline CDR1 is MNHEY and CDR2 SVGAGI. This CDR3 has 14 amino acids. This TCR came from a human donor in good health. The V call is TRBV6-5, the J call TRBJ1-5; D gene uncertain. Input material: PBMCs. CDR3 protein: CAGSGTERNQPQHF. The CDR3 DNA reads as TGTGCCGGCTCGGGAACAGAAAGAAATCAGCCCCAGCATTTT.